Listed below are T cell receptor beta chains from one sample, sequenced in a study of cytomegalovirus exposure and HLA in healthy donors. Only in-frame clones appear in the TCRdb table, and some are missing; sequencing was by immunoSEQ multiplex PCR. The sample includes approximately 190,000 clones, roughly 80% of them seen just once. The source material was PBMCs. The receptors were sampled from a man in his forties in good health and CMV-seropositive. CDR3s include the opening cysteine and the closing phenylalanine or tryptophan. The D gene is left open where the match is weak. Clone size is not always given. Where it is, it says once, few, many or a class for expanded clones.

j_gene	d_gene	abundance	v_gene	CDR3aa	CDR3nt
TRBJ2-7	.	few	TRBV6-5	CASSYMSEQYF	TGTGCCAGCAGTTACATGAGCGAGCAGTACTTC
TRBJ1-1	.	.	TRBV19	CASSQIQGGTEAFF	TGTGCCAGTAGTCAAATCCAGGGTGGGACTGAAGCTTTCTTT
TRBJ2-7	.	.	TRBV7-2	CASSLGARNRIYEQYF	TGTGCCAGCAGCTTAGGGGCCAGGAACAGGATCTACGAGCAGTACTTC
TRBJ2-7	.	.	TRBV4-1	CASSKPGKQLSYEQYF	TGCGCCAGCAGCAAACCCGGGAAACAGCTCTCCTACGAGCAGTACTTC
TRBJ1-4	TRBD1	few	TRBV6-6	CASSSGTGVEKLFF	TGTGCCAGCAGTTCCGGGACAGGGGTTGAAAAACTGTTTTTT
TRBJ2-5	.	.	TRBV30	CAWSRGGAGGETQYF	TGTGCCTGGAGTAGGGGGGGCGCGGGCGGAGAGACCCAGTACTTC
TRBJ2-3	TRBD2	.	TRBV7-8	CASSAWPGTSGGTDTQYF	TGTGCCAGCAGCGCCTGGCCGGGGACTAGCGGGGGCACAGATACGCAGTATTTT
TRBJ1-1	.	.	TRBV7-2	CASSLGGRATEAFF	TGTGCCAGCAGCTTAGGAGGGCGAGCCACTGAAGCTTTCTTT
TRBJ2-3	.	.	TRBV5-1	CASSLDRADTDTQYF	TGCGCCAGCAGCTTGGACAGGGCCGACACAGATACGCAGTATTTT
TRBJ2-7	.	once	TRBV28	CASSSTVAVFYEQYF	TGTGCCAGCAGTTCGACAGTAGCGGTATTCTACGAGCAGTACTTC
TRBJ2-6	.	.	TRBV10-1	CASSESQGGTEFSGANVLTF	TGCGCCAGCAGTGAGTCACAGGGCGGGACAGAGTTCTCTGGGGCCAACGTCCTGACTTTC
TRBJ2-5	.	.	TRBV7-8	CASSAIAPEETQYF	TGTGCCAGCAGCGCAATAGCGCCCGAAGAGACCCAGTACTTC
TRBJ2-7	TRBD1	.	TRBV9	CASSPRDRGYEQYF	TGTGCCAGCAGCCCCCGGGACAGGGGCTACGAGCAGTACTTC
TRBJ1-2	.	.	TRBV19	CASSIGVGGYTF	TGTGCCAGTAGTATCGGGGTTGGCGGCTACACCTTC
TRBJ1-2	.	.	TRBV19	CASSITPTAGGYTF	TGTGCCAGTAGTATAACTCCCACGGCGGGTGGCTACACCTTC
TRBJ2-7	TRBD1	.	TRBV5-4	CASSLTGGYEQYF	TGTGCCAGCAGCTTGACAGGGGGGTACGAGCAGTACTTC
TRBJ2-5	.	.	TRBV6-5	CASSYSKGGAGETQYF	TGTGCCAGCAGTTACAGTAAGGGCGGGGCGGGGGAGACCCAGTACTTC
TRBJ1-5	TRBD1	.	TRBV7-7	CASSLGRDREKGQPQHF	TGTGCTAGCAGCTTAGGGAGGGACAGGGAGAAAGGGCAGCCCCAGCATTTT
TRBJ2-7	TRBD1	.	TRBV28	CASSQAGTVYEQYF	TGTGCCAGCAGCCAGGCCGGGACAGTCTACGAGCAGTACTTC
TRBJ1-4	.	.	TRBV19	CASSTRGHSNEKLFF	TGTGCCAGTAGTACCCGTGGACACTCTAATGAAAAACTGTTTTTT
TRBJ2-7	TRBD2	few	TRBV7-3	CASSAGAGGYEQYF	TGTGCCAGCAGCGCAGGAGCGGGGGGCTACGAGCAGTACTTC
TRBJ2-7	TRBD1	.	TRBV5-1	CASSWLPGQLTYEQYF	TGCGCCAGCAGCTGGCTTCCGGGACAGCTTACCTACGAGCAGTACTTC
TRBJ2-7	.	.	TRBV5-4	CASSRGGTKDYEQYF	TGTGCCAGCAGCCGGGGCGGGACGAAGGACTACGAGCAGTACTTC
TRBJ2-5	TRBD2	.	TRBV5-6	CASSSSSGGGLEQYF	TGTGCCAGCAGCTCCTCTAGCGGGGGAGGGTTGGAGCAGTACTTC
TRBJ2-2	.	.	TRBV5-4	CASSLNFRGSNTGELFF	TGTGCCAGCAGCTTGAATTTTAGGGGATCGAACACCGGGGAGCTGTTTTTT
TRBJ1-4	.	few	TRBV27	CASRTGQATNEKLFF	TGTGCCAGCAGGACAGGCCAGGCAACTAATGAAAAACTGTTTTTT
TRBJ2-1	.	.	TRBV15	CATSLSIGNEQFF	TGTGCCACCAGTTTGAGCATCGGCAATGAGCAGTTCTTC
TRBJ2-3	TRBD2	once	TRBV11-3	CASSLRGGDTQYF	TGTGCCAGCAGCTTACGCGGGGGAGATACGCAGTATTTT
TRBJ1-2	TRBD1	.	TRBV5-8	CASRAPGQGMGGYTF	TGTGCCAGCAGAGCCCCGGGACAGGGAATGGGGGGCTACACCTTC
TRBJ2-3	TRBD2	few	TRBV2	CASSEARQELAGGRSDTQYF	TGTGCCAGCAGTGAAGCGCGACAGGAACTAGCGGGGGGCCGGTCAGATACGCAGTATTTT
TRBJ2-2	TRBD1	.	TRBV7-9	CASSPVGQGATGELFF	TGTGCCAGCAGCCCCGTGGGACAGGGAGCCACCGGGGAGCTGTTTTTT
TRBJ2-5	TRBD1	.	TRBV5-6	CASSLVAGGLETQYF	TGTGCCAGCAGCTTGGTGGCAGGGGGCCTGGAGACCCAGTACTTC
TRBJ2-7	TRBD1	.	TRBV4-3	CASSHSSGDRGPYEQYF	TGCGCCAGCAGCCACTCCTCGGGGGACAGGGGGCCCTACGAGCAGTACTTC
TRBJ1-5	.	.	TRBV27	CASRVTWGQNNQPQHF	TGTGCCAGCAGGGTTACTTGGGGGCAGAACAATCAGCCCCAGCATTTT
TRBJ2-5	.	.	TRBV30	CAWSGGGALDKTQYF	TGTGCCTGGAGTGGAGGGGGGGCTTTAGATAAGACTCAGTACTTC
TRBJ2-7	.	.	TRBV28	CASSRNRVHEQYF	TGTGCCAGCAGCCGAAACAGGGTGCACGAGCAGTACTTC
TRBJ2-7	TRBD1	.	TRBV10-3	CAISVTGSTYEQYF	TGTGCCATCAGCGTGACAGGGTCCACCTACGAGCAGTACTTC
TRBJ1-1	.	.	TRBV9	CASSVDPTANTEAFF	TGTGCCAGCAGCGTAGACCCCACAGCGAACACTGAAGCTTTCTTT
TRBJ2-1	.	.	TRBV7-2	CASSWRGRNNEQFF	TGTGCCAGCAGCTGGAGGGGACGGAACAATGAGCAGTTCTTC
TRBJ2-7	.	.	TRBV5-5	CASSSTALSSYEQYF	TGTGCCAGCAGCTCGACAGCCTTAAGCTCCTACGAGCAGTACTTC
TRBJ2-1	.	.	TRBV11-2	CASSQDNEQFF	TGTGCCAGCAGCCAGGACAATGAGCAGTTCTTC
TRBJ1-6	.	once	TRBV14	CASSQDTATRGNNSPLHF	TGTGCCAGCAGCCAAGATACGGCGACTCGGGGTAATAATTCACCCCTCCACTTT
TRBJ2-3	TRBD1	.	TRBV7-3	CASRDSGGQIDTQYF	TGTGCCAGCAGGGACTCAGGGGGCCAAATAGATACGCAGTATTTT
TRBJ2-1	.	once	TRBV5-1	CASSLVQYNEQFF	TGCGCCAGCAGCTTGGTCCAGTACAATGAGCAGTTCTTC
TRBJ2-1	TRBD2	.	TRBV9	CASSVVAGADEQFF	TGTGCCAGCAGCGTAGTAGCGGGGGCGGATGAGCAGTTCTTC
TRBJ1-5	.	few	TRBV11-1	CASSQEAHQPQHF	TGTGCCAGCAGCCAAGAGGCCCATCAGCCCCAGCATTTT
TRBJ2-7	.	.	TRBV12-5	CASGLASSPSYEQYF	TGTGCTAGTGGTTTGGCCTCCAGTCCCTCCTACGAGCAGTACTTC
TRBJ1-1	.	.	TRBV6-5	CASSFRLANTNTEAFF	TGTGCCAGCAGTTTCCGACTAGCGAACACCAACACTGAAGCTTTCTTT
TRBJ1-2	TRBD1	few	TRBV4-3	CASSRLTGVSPVGYTF	TGCGCCAGCAGCCGCCTTACAGGGGTCTCCCCTGTTGGCTACACCTTC
TRBJ2-7	.	.	TRBV7-5	CAGQVLYEQYF	TGTGCCGGACAGGTCCTTTACGAGCAGTACTTC
TRBJ1-1	TRBD1	.	TRBV19	CASSISSRGALEAFF	TGTGCCAGTAGTATCTCTTCCAGGGGGGCCCTTGAAGCTTTCTTT
TRBJ2-1	TRBD2	.	TRBV15	CATSREGGGGYNEQFF	TGTGCCACCAGCAGAGAGGGCGGGGGGGGCTACAATGAGCAGTTCTTC
TRBJ1-5	.	few	TRBV27	CASSLSAGGNQPQHF	TGTGCCAGCAGTTTATCGGCAGGGGGCAATCAGCCCCAGCATTTT
TRBJ1-2	.	.	TRBV6-5	CASRSTGTNYGYTF	TGTGCCAGCAGGTCCACCGGGACTAACTATGGCTACACCTTC
TRBJ2-2	.	.	TRBV6-5	CASSSRVNTGELFF	TGTGCCAGCAGTTCCAGGGTGAACACCGGGGAGCTGTTTTTT